The 6 T cell receptor beta chains presented below share a single source sample, sequenced in a study of blood T cell repertoires in COVID-19 (dated by TCRdb to the early 2020s). The library came from the immunoSEQ multiplex PCR assay. Sourced from immuneACCESS, this table was stored by TCRdb with only in-frame sequences that have V and J called. A share of the clones is absent; for the studies checked, an unresolved V gene accounts for under half, and the remainder has no known explanation. Within this sample are 150,000 to 200,000 clones, with approximately 75% of them counted one time only. The ten biggest clones cover about a tenth of the sample. Material: peripheral blood. These receptor sequences come from a human donor in a cohort sampled during active COVID-19.

This clone was seen a single time. The J gene is TRBJ2-3, the V gene TRBV7-6, with 12 bases lining up with TRBD2. The CDR3 runs to 22 residues. Trimming at V came to 2 bases and at J to 5 bases, leaving 23 bases not matched to a gene. CDR1 SGHVS and CDR2 FNYEAQ come from the germline V gene. The CDR3 here is CASSLIGRRASGRASSGDTQYF. The CDR3 coding sequence is TGTGCCAGCAGCTTAATCGGTCGTAGGGCTAGCGGGAGGGCCTCTTCAGGAGATACGCAGTATTTT.

The V and J genes are TRBV2 and TRBJ2-1, with TRBD2 identical over 10 bases. Germline-derived CDR1 and CDR2 are SNHLY and FYNNEI. Trimming took 1 base from V and 1 from J; bases not matched to a gene: 7. This CDR3 has 18 amino acids. The CDR3 DNA follows: TGTGCCAGCAGTGAAGGGATCCTAGCGGGGGATTCCTACAATGAGCAGTTCTTC. This gives the protein CASSEGILAGDSYNEQFF. The full variable domain, rest sourced from reference TRBV2 and TRBJ2-1, is EPEVTQTPSHQVTQMGQEVILRCVPISNHLYFYWYRQILGQKVEFLVSFYNNEISEKSEIFDDQFSVERPDGSNFTLKIRSTKLEDSAMYFCASSEGILAGDSYNEQFFGPGTRLTVL.

The chain has TRBV18 and TRBJ2-5, with a weak D call TRBD2 (5 bases). Germline CDR1 KGHSH, CDR2 LQKENI. V lost 3 bases, J lost 4 bases, and 6 bases lay in between. This CDR3 region has 12 residues. The CDR3 loop reads CASSPAGETQYF. For the CDR3, the DNA is TGTGCCAGCTCACCGGCGGGAGAGACCCAGTACTTC.

This sequence joins TRBV14 and TRBJ2-3, with 7 bases that match TRBD2. The CDR3 has 15 amino acids. Germline V CDR1 and CDR2: SGHDN, FVKESK. Trimming took 4 bases from V and 0 from J; bases not matched to a gene: 4. The CDR3 sequence is CASSLLASSTDTQYF. In DNA form, the CDR3 reads TGTGCCAGCAGCCTACTAGCGAGTAGCACAGATACGCAGTATTTT.

The chain combines TRBV6-6 with TRBJ2-5, with D possibly matching TRBD2 (7 bases). CDR1 and CDR2 (germline): MNHNY, SVGAGI (reference sequence). With 7 bases removed from V and 3 bases from J, the gap between germline ends came to 15 bases. This CDR3 is 14 amino acids long. The CDR3 nucleotides read TGTGCCAGCAACTTGGGGGGGGGCAAAGAGACCCAGTACTTC. It translates to CASNLGGGKETQYF.

This clone was seen more than once but under ten times. The sample holds other DNA sequences that translate to the same CDR3. V is TRBV30 and J is TRBJ1-5; D not certain. From germline, CDR1 is GTSNPN and CDR2 SVGIG (reference sequence). Trimming stripped 3 bases from V and 6 bases from J, with 9 bases between. This CDR3 comprises 12 residues. As DNA, the CDR3 is TGTGCCTGGAGCCCCGCGGGTCAGCCCCAGCATTTT. It encodes CAWSPAGQPQHF. Using reference TRBV30 and TRBJ1-5 for the parts outside the CDR3, the full variable domain is SQTIHQWPATLVQPVGSPLSLECTVEGTSNPNLYWYRQAAGRGLQLLFYSVGIGQISSEVPQNLSASRPQDRQFILSSKKLLLSDSGFYLCAWSPAGQPQHFGDGTRLSIL.